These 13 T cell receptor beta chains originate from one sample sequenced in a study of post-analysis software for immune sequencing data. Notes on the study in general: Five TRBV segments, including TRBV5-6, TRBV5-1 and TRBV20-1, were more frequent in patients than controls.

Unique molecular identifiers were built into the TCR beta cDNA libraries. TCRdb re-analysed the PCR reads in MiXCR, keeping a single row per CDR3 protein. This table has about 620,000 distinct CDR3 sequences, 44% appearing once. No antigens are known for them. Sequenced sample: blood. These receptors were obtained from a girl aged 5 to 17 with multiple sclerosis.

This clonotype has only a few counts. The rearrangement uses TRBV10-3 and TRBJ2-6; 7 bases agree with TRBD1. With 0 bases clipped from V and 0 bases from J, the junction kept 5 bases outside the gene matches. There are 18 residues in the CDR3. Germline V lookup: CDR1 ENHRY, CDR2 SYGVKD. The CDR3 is CAISESTGRRSGANVLTF. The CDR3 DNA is TGTGCCATCAGTGAGTCGACAGGGCGACGCTCTGGGGCCAACGTCCTGACTTTC.

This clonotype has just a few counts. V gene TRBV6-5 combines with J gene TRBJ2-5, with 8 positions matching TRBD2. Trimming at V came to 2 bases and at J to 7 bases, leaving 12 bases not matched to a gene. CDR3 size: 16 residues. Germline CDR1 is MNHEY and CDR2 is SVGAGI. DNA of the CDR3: TGTGCCAGCAGTTACCAGGGCACGAGCGGGAGCGGGACCCAGTACTTC. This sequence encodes CASSYQGTSGSGTQYF.

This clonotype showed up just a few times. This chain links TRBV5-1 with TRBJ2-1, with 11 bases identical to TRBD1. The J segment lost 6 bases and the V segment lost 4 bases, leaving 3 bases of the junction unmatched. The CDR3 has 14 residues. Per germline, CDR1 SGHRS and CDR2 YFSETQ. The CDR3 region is CASSPGQGVNEQFF. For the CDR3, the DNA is TGCGCCAGCAGCCCGGGACAGGGGGTCAATGAGCAGTTCTTC.

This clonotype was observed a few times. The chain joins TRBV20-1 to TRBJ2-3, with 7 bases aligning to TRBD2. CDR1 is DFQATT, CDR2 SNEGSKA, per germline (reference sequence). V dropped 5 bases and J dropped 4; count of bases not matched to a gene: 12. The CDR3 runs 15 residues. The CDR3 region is CSAPSRRGGSDTQYF. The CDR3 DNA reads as TGCAGTGCTCCCTCGAGGCGGGGAGGGTCAGATACGCAGTATTTT.

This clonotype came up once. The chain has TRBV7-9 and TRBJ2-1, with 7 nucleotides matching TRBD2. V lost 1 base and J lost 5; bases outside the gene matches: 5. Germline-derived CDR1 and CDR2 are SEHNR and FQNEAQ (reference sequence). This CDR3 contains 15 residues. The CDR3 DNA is TGTGCCAGCAGCTTAGAGGCTAGCGGTCACAATGAGCAGTTCTTC. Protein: CASSLEASGHNEQFF.

CDR3 sequence: CATSGTSASDEQYF. The CDR3 bases are TGTGCCACCAGTGGAACTAGCGCGTCGGACGAGCAGTACTTC. V is TRBV24-1 and J is TRBJ2-5; 7 bases line up with TRBD2. The tail of the sequence fits TRBJ2-7 better, so the J call may be wrong. This CDR3 region has 14 residues. Germline V gives CDR1 KGHDR, CDR2 SFDVKD.

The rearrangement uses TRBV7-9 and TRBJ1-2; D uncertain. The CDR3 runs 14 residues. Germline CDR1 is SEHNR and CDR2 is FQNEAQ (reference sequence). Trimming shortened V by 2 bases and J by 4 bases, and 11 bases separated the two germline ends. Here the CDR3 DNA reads TGTGCCAGCAGCTTAAGTGACCCCAGCTATGGCTACACCTTC. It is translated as CASSLSDPSYGYTF.

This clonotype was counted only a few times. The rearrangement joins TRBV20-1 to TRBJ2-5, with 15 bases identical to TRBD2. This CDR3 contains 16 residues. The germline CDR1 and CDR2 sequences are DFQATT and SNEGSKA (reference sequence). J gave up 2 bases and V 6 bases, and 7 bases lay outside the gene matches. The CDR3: CSALLGLAGGQETQYF. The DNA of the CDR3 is TGCAGTGCCCTATTGGGACTAGCGGGAGGACAAGAGACCCAGTACTTC.

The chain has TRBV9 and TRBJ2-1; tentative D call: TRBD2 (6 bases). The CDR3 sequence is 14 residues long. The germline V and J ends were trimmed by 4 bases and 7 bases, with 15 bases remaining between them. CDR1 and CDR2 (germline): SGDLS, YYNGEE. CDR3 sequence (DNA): TGTGCCAGCAGCCCTTCGAGGGCGGGGAATGAGCAGTTCTTC. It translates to CASSPSRAGNEQFF.

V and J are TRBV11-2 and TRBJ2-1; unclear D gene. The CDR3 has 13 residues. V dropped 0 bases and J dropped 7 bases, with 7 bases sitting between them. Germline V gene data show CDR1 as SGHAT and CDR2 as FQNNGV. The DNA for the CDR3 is TGTGCCAGCAGCTTAGATGTTTGGAATGAGCAGTTCTTC. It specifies CASSLDVWNEQFF.

Here the CDR3 reads CASSYEGVGVGKNIQYF. CDR3 sequence (DNA): TGTGCCAGCAGTTACGAGGGGGTGGGAGTGGGGAAAAACATTCAGTACTTC. J is TRBJ2-4 and V is TRBV6-5, with a tentative D call TRBD1 (6 bases). CDR3 size: 17 residues. Germline V gene lookup returns CDR1 MNHEY and CDR2 SVGAGI. The V end lost 2 bases, the J end lost 4 bases, and 18 bases lay between the germline ends.

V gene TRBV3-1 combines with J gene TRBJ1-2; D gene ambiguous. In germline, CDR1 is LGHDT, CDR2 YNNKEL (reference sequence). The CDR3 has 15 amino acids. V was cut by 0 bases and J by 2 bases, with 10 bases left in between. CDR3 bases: TGTGCCAGCAGCCAAGATGGCATACCGAACTATGGCTACACCTTC. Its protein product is CASSQDGIPNYGYTF.

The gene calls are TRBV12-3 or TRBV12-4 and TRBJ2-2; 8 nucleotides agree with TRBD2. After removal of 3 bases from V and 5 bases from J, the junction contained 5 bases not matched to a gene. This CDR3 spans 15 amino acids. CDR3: CASSFAGGGTGELFF. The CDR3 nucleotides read TGTGCCAGCAGTTTTGCGGGAGGCGGAACCGGGGAGCTGTTTTTT.